A selection of T cell receptor beta chains follows, all from one sample in a study of long-term antiretroviral therapy in people with HIV. Assay: immunoSEQ multiplex PCR; the TCRdb copy retains only in-frame clones and omits some. This table has roughly 19,000 clones, 80% to 90% appearing once. The specimen comprised unsorted PBMCs, sampled 2.1 years after starting antiretroviral therapy. Receptor source: a man aged 18 to 30 with HIV. Each CDR3 is given without its conserved first and last residue. Clone size appears in some rows only: once, few, many, or a class for an expanded clone.

abundance,v_gene,j_gene,CDR3aa
-,TRBV4-3,TRBJ2-3,ASSQDTGIPTSTDTQY
-,TRBV11-2,TRBJ1-6,ASSLGTGNSPLH
-,TRBV18,TRBJ1-1,ASSPLGTGGRNTEAF
-,TRBV13,TRBJ2-7,ASSPQVSTYEQY
once,TRBV6-5,TRBJ2-7,ASALANSYEQY
-,TRBV9,TRBJ2-4,ASSVDGGARNIQY
-,TRBV5-6,TRBJ2-3,ASSLPGGDTQY
once,TRBV7-2,TRBJ1-1,ASSLVGEAF
-,TRBV11-2,TRBJ2-7,ASSFGGVISGGVYEQY
few,TRBV5-6,TRBJ1-2,ASSLAGRGYT
once,TRBV7-9,TRBJ1-1,ASSVGQGVNTEAF
-,TRBV5-1,TRBJ2-5,ASKDTDQETQY
-,TRBV6-6,TRBJ2-1,ASSYSDNEQF